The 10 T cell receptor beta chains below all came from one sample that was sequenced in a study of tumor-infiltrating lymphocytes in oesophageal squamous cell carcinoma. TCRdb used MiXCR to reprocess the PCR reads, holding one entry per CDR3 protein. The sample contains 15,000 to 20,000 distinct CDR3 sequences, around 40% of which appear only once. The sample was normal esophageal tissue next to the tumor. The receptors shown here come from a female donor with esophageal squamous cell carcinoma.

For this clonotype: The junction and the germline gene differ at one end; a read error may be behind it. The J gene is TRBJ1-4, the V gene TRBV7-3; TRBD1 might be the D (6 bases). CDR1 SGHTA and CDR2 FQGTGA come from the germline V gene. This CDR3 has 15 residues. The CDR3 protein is CASSTRTATNGKLFF. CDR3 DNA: TGTGCCAGCAGCACACGGACAGCCACAAATGGAAAACTGTTTTTT.

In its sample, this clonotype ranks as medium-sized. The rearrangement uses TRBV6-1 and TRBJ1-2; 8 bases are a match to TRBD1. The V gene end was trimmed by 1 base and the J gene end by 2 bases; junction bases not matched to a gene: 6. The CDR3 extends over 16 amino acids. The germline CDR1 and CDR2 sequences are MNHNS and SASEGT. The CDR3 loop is CASSEDGWTGNYGYTF. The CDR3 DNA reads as TGTGCCAGCAGTGAAGACGGCTGGACAGGGAACTATGGCTACACCTTC.

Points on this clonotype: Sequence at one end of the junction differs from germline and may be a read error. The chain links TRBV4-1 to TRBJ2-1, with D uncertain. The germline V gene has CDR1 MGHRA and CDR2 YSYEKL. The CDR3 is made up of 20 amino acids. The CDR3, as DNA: TGCGCCAGCAGACAAGAGGTTAACAAGGGATATTCCCGACCCTACAATGAGCAGTTCTTC. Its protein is CASRQEVNKGYSRPYNEQFF.

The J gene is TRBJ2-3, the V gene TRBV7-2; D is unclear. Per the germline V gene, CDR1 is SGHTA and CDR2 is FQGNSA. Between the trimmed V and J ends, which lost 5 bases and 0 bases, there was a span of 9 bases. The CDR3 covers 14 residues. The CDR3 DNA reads TGTGCCAGCAGCCCGTTACCCAGCACAGATACGCAGTATTTT. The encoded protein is CASSPLPSTDTQYF.

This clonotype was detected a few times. The CDR3 DNA reads TGTGCCAGCAGTGAAAGGAGGGGGCAGTCCGTAGAGACCCAGTACTTC. It specifies CASSERRGQSVETQYF. The gene calls are TRBV6-1 and TRBJ2-3, with a tentative D call TRBD1 (7 bases). The DNA end lines up better with TRBJ2-5; the J call may be wrong. Germline values: CDR1 MNHNS, CDR2 SASEGT. The CDR3 totals 16 residues.

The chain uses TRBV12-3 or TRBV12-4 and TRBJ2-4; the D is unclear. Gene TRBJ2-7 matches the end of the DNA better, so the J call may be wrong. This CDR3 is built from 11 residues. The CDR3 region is CASSLHSEQYF. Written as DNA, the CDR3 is TGTGCCAGCAGTCTCCATAGCGAGCAGTACTTC.

The CDR3 region has the DNA TGTGCCAGCGCCCCTAGCGTTTCCTGGGGTGAGCAGTTCTTC. Translation gives CASAPSVSWGEQFF. The chain recombines TRBV27 with TRBJ2-3, with D tentatively TRBD2 (6 bases). The assigned J gene may be wrong: the sequence end matches TRBJ2-1 better. The CDR3 spans 14 residues. Germline CDR1 MNHEY, CDR2 SMNVEV (reference sequence).

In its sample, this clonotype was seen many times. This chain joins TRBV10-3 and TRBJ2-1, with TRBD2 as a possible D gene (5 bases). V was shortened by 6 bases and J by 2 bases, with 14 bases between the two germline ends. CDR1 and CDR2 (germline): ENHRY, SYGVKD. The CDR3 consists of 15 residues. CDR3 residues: CAIRDSAVTYNEQFF. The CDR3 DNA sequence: TGTGCCATCAGGGACTCCGCCGTTACCTACAATGAGCAGTTCTTC.

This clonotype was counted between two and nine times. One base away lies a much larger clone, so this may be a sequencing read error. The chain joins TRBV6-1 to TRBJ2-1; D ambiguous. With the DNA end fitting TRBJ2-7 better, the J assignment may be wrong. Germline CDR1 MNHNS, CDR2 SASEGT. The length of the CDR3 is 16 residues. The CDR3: CASTTHKLSSYNEQYF. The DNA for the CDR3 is TGTGCCAGCACCACACACAAGCTCAGCTCCTACAATGAGCAGTACTTC.

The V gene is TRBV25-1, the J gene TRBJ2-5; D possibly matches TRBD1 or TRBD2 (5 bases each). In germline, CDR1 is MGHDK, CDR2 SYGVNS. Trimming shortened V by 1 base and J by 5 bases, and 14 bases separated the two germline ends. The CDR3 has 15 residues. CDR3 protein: CASSESSSGTETQYF. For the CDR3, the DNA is TGTGCCAGCAGTGAATCTTCATCGGGGACCGAGACCCAGTACTTC.